These 10 T cell receptor beta chains were sequenced from one sample in a study of T cells in Graves' hyperthyroidism and ophthalmopathy. The investigators amplified TCR beta CDR3 regions from RNA transcripts. In the first-round RT-PCR of the TCR CDR3, the HTBI primer set was used. TCRdb reanalysed the multiplex PCR reads using MiXCR and keeps one entry per CDR3 protein. The data contain about 580,000 distinct CDR3 sequences, roughly 13% of them singletons. The sample was blood. These receptors were collected from a woman aged 25 to 45 with Graves' hyperthyroidism that later progressed to Graves' ophthalmopathy.

The chain couples TRBV3-1 to TRBJ2-1; 14 bases map to TRBD2. The CDR3 runs to 18 residues. Trimming cost V 3 bases and J 8 bases; bases outside gene matches: 12. CDR1 is LGHDT, CDR2 YNNKEL, per germline (reference sequence). The CDR3: CASSQVIPGTSGSYEQFF. The CDR3, as DNA: TGTGCCAGCAGCCAGGTAATTCCCGGGACTAGCGGGAGCTATGAGCAGTTCTTC.

This rearrangement joins TRBV7-3 to TRBJ2-2; 9 nucleotides match TRBD2. V shed 5 bases and J 5 bases; nucleotides not matched to a gene: 6. The CDR3 has 15 amino acids. CDR1 is SGHTA and CDR2 is FQGTGA in the germline V gene. The CDR3 DNA follows: TGTGCCAGCAGCCGCGGAAGCGGGAGGACCGGGGAGCTGTTTTTT. Its translation is CASSRGSGRTGELFF. Looking up the rest from reference TRBV7-3 and TRBJ2-2 gives the full variable domain: GAGVSQTPSNKVTEKGKYVELRCDPISGHTALYWYRQSLGQGPEFLIYFQGTGAADDSGLPNDRFFAVRPEGSVSTLKIQRTERGDSAVYLCASSRGSGRTGELFFGEGSRLTVL.

J is TRBJ1-2 and V is TRBV28; unclear D gene. Trimming stripped 5 bases from V and 6 bases from J, with 13 bases between. CDR1 and CDR2 from the germline V gene are MDHEN and SYDVKM. The CDR3 loop spans 13 amino acids. CDR3 coding DNA: TGTGCCAGCAGTCCATATCAGGATCATGGCTACACCTTC. It encodes CASSPYQDHGYTF.

This clonotype has ten or more counts. The chain links TRBV12-3 or TRBV12-4 to TRBJ1-1, with 8 nucleotides matching TRBD1. V lost 3 bases to trimming and J lost 9 bases; unmatched junction nucleotides: 6. The CDR3 is made up of 13 amino acids. CDR3 sequence reads: CASSLTGEEKAFF. The CDR3 coding sequence is TGTGCCAGCAGTTTGACAGGGGAGGAAAAAGCTTTCTTT.

This clonotype was seen ten or more times. V gene TRBV29-1 combines with J gene TRBJ1-3, with a tentative D call TRBD1 (6 bases). V lost 0 bases and J lost 7, with 10 bases in between. The germline V gene has CDR1 SQVTM and CDR2 ANQGSEA. This CDR3 spans 13 amino acids. The CDR3, as DNA: TGCAGCGTTGAAGATCACCAGGGGAACACCATATATTTT. It codes for CSVEDHQGNTIYF.

V is TRBV5-1 and J is TRBJ1-2; 8 bases are shared with TRBD1. The trim removed 0 bases at V and 0 bases at J, leaving 4 bases unmatched. Germline CDR1 is SGHRS and CDR2 is YFSETQ. The CDR3 totals 16 residues. CDR3 sequence (DNA): TGCGCCAGCAGCTTGGGGACAGGGCCTTCTAACTATGGCTACACCTTC. Translated, it gives CASSLGTGPSNYGYTF.

In this sample, this clonotype turned up many times. The chain has TRBV12-3 or TRBV12-4 and TRBJ2-3, with D perhaps matching TRBD1 (6 bases). The CDR3 is 14 residues long. V lost 10 bases and J 3 bases, leaving 17 bases between the germline ends. The CDR3 DNA sequence: TGTGCCACCTCCGACAGGCGAGGTACAGATACGCAGTATTTT. Amino acid sequence: CATSDRRGTDTQYF.

This clonotype was recorded many times. The chain recombines TRBV10-3 with TRBJ1-2; D call uncertain. The V and J ends lost 0 bases and 7 bases respectively, with 6 bases between them. The CDR3 loop spans 12 amino acids. Germline lookup yields CDR1 ENHRY and CDR2 SYGVKD. DNA of the CDR3: TGTGCCATCAGTGAGTCGCGCTTTGGCTACACCTTC. Its protein product is CAISESRFGYTF.

This clonotype was observed at least ten times. The DNA of the CDR3 is TGCAGTGCTAGAGATATCGGGGTTGGAGTTGGGTTCTTC. Translated: CSARDIGVGVGFF. The chain links TRBV20-1 to TRBJ2-1, with D possibly matching TRBD2 (5 bases). The CDR3 runs 13 residues. The V and J ends lost 0 bases and 15 bases respectively, with 18 bases between them. Germline CDR1 is DFQATT and CDR2 is SNEGSKA (reference sequence).

This clonotype came up a few times. The rearrangement joins TRBV6-1 to TRBJ1-1, with 10 bases lining up with TRBD1. V trimming: 6 bases; J trimming: 0 bases; junction bases outside the gene matches: 13. CDR3 length: 18 residues. Germline assignment: CDR1 MNHNS and CDR2 SASEGT. DNA for the CDR3: TGTGCCAGCAGGGACCTGGACAGGGGGTACCTTATGAACACTGAAGCTTTCTTT. Its protein is CASRDLDRGYLMNTEAFF.